This T cell receptor beta chain was identified in a study of OX40 agonist ivuxolimab in advanced cancers. Overall study context: Three partial responders included one hepatocellular carcinoma patient and two cutaneous melanoma patients.

Profiling relied on immunoSEQ multiplex PCR, and the TCRdb table lists in-frame clones only, not all of them. The table shows 30,000 to 40,000 clones, with around 84% occurring only once. Study-wide findings and caveats: Relative to CD4+ cells, CD8+ T cells on average had more expanded clones. In a subset of nonresponders, normalized T-cell clonal expansion was also low.

On this clone itself: Its cognate antigen is unknown.

The source is an adult with an advanced solid tumor such as melanoma, head and neck, liver or kidney cancer. This material consisted of CD4+ or CD8+ T cells sorted from blood, taken in a trial of the OX40 agonist ivuxolimab.

The CDR3 is CASSPTNYGYTF. CDR3 DNA: TGTGCCAGCAGTCCAACCAACTATGGCTACACCTTC. The chain recombines TRBV28 with TRBJ1-2; D not certain. Trimming left V 5 bases short and J 2 bases short, with 6 bases between. Germline assignment: CDR1 MDHEN and CDR2 SYDVKM. The CDR3 runs 12 residues.